Described below is a single T cell receptor (beta chain) sequence and its context. Its antigen is as yet unknown. This sample was taken from a study of identical twins. General study points: Within monozygotic twins, out-of-frame TCR alpha sharing was underestimated by the models.

TCRdb re-called the 5' RACE reads through MiXCR, storing one row per CDR3 protein. Altogether 1,800,000 or so distinct CDR3 sequences are present, around a third being singletons, with the ten largest covering roughly 0.3%. V trimming: 2 bases; J trimming: 2 bases; junction bases outside the gene matches: 9. This CDR3 contains 16 residues. In germline, CDR1 is LNHDA, CDR2 SQIVND (reference sequence). The sample consisted of cord blood. This TCR came from a newborn girl in good health. The chain couples TRBV19 to TRBJ2-7; TRBD2 aligns across 7 bases. The CDR3 DNA follows: TGTGCCAGTAGTATACGGGCTAGCGGATTCACCTACGAGCAGTACTTC. It translates to CASSIRASGFTYEQYF.